A selection of T cell receptor beta chains follows, all from one sample in a study of cytomegalovirus exposure and HLA in healthy donors. Method: immunoSEQ multiplex PCR; TCRdb's copy keeps in-frame clones and lacks some. The sample shows roughly 160,000 clones, 79% of them seen only once. Sequenced: PBMCs. These receptors were obtained from a man aged 35 to 55 in good health and CMV-seronegative. Both conserved end residues are part of each CDR3. D genes are given only for firm matches. A row's size may be missing; if present it is once, few, many or a size class.

clone_size: -; d_call: -; v_call: TRBV11-3; j_call: TRBJ2-1; cdr3_nt: TGTGCCAGCAGCCTCGGGGGTAGCCTCGAGCAGTTCTTC; cdr3_aa: CASSLGGSLEQFF
clone_size: -; d_call: TRBD2; v_call: TRBV5-4; j_call: TRBJ2-1; cdr3_nt: TGTGCCAGCAGCTTACCCCGGACTAGCGGAAACAATGAGCAGTTCTTC; cdr3_aa: CASSLPRTSGNNEQFF
clone_size: -; d_call: TRBD1; v_call: TRBV5-1; j_call: TRBJ2-1; cdr3_nt: TGCGCCAGCAGCTTGGTCGGACAGGCCTTCAATGAGCAGTTCTTC; cdr3_aa: CASSLVGQAFNEQFF
clone_size: -; d_call: TRBD2; v_call: TRBV5-1; j_call: TRBJ2-2; cdr3_nt: TGCGCCAGCAGCCTTGATAGCGGGAGTGTCGACACCGGGGAGCTGTTTTTT; cdr3_aa: CASSLDSGSVDTGELFF
clone_size: -; d_call: TRBD2; v_call: TRBV11-2; j_call: TRBJ2-3; cdr3_nt: TGTGCCAGCAGCTTCCTACTTAGCGGGAGCACAGATACGCAGTATTTT; cdr3_aa: CASSFLLSGSTDTQYF
clone_size: -; d_call: -; v_call: TRBV28; j_call: TRBJ1-5; cdr3_nt: TGTGCCAGCAGTCTCAGGAGGGGTGGCAATCAGCCCCAGCATTTT; cdr3_aa: CASSLRRGGNQPQHF
clone_size: -; d_call: -; v_call: TRBV2; j_call: TRBJ2-7; cdr3_nt: TGTGCCAGCAGGGTAGGACAGTCGGTCTCCTACGAGCAGTACTTC; cdr3_aa: CASRVGQSVSYEQYF
clone_size: -; d_call: -; v_call: TRBV29-1; j_call: TRBJ2-3; cdr3_nt: TGCAGCGCCCGGGGGTCAGATACGCAGTATTTT; cdr3_aa: CSARGSDTQYF
clone_size: -; d_call: -; v_call: TRBV7-2; j_call: TRBJ1-5; cdr3_nt: TGTGCCAGCAGCTCAGGGGTAAGCAATCAGCCCCAGCATTTT; cdr3_aa: CASSSGVSNQPQHF
clone_size: -; d_call: TRBD2; v_call: TRBV7-8; j_call: TRBJ2-1; cdr3_nt: TGTGCCAGCAGCTTAGTCACTGGACTAGCGGGAGCATACAATGAGCAGTTCTTC; cdr3_aa: CASSLVTGLAGAYNEQFF
clone_size: -; d_call: -; v_call: TRBV7-9; j_call: TRBJ1-4; cdr3_nt: TGTTCCAGCAGCTACAGATCCCAGGGATCAACTAATGAAAAACTGTTTTTT; cdr3_aa: CSSSYRSQGSTNEKLFF
clone_size: -; d_call: TRBD1; v_call: TRBV28; j_call: TRBJ2-7; cdr3_nt: TGTGCCAGCAGCCCCCCCGGGAGGACAGGGGGCGCGTCAAGCGAGCAGTACTTC; cdr3_aa: CASSPPGRTGGASSEQYF
clone_size: -; d_call: TRBD1; v_call: TRBV27; j_call: TRBJ2-2; cdr3_nt: TGTGCCAGCAGTTTAAGGACAGGGGGCCGGACCGGGGAGCTGTTTTTT; cdr3_aa: CASSLRTGGRTGELFF
clone_size: few; d_call: TRBD1; v_call: TRBV4-3; j_call: TRBJ1-2; cdr3_nt: TGCGCCAGCAGCCAAGATTTCGGAGGGGGCCTGCTGGGCTATGGCTACACCTTC; cdr3_aa: CASSQDFGGGLLGYGYTF
clone_size: -; d_call: TRBD2; v_call: TRBV10-1; j_call: TRBJ2-5; cdr3_nt: TGCGCCAGCAGTGAGGGGACTAGCGGGAGGCAAGAGACCCAGTACTTC; cdr3_aa: CASSEGTSGRQETQYF
clone_size: -; d_call: -; v_call: TRBV30; j_call: TRBJ1-6; cdr3_nt: TGTGCCTGGAGACGGACGGGTCAAGGGGCACCCCTCCACTTT; cdr3_aa: CAWRRTGQGAPLHF